This T cell receptor (beta chain) appears in the sequencing data of a study of shared clonotypes between healthy human individuals. Notes on the study in general: Shared clonotypes across all four donors exceeded non-shared ones in generation probability. With few donors, the genetic and exposure-history diversity represented was limited. A handful of donors held roughly 5% of naive CD4 clonotypes in common. Investigators collected only blood, and repertoires in tissues likely differ.

Profiled with immunoSEQ multiplex PCR; TCRdb holds only in-frame clones, not every one. Of roughly 640,000 clones listed, about 97% are singletons. With respect to this clone: No antigen is known for it.

Sequencing was performed on naive CD4+ T cells sorted from blood. Subset meaning: CD45RA+ positively selected. The source is a woman in her 30s in good health.

The CDR3, as DNA: TGTGCCAGCAGCTTAGTGCCTCAAGAGACCCAGTACTTC. This gives the protein CASSLVPQETQYF. The J gene is TRBJ2-5, the V gene TRBV7-9; no clear D gene. V was shortened by 1 base and J by 2 bases, with 5 bases between the two germline ends. The germline V gene has CDR1 SEHNR and CDR2 FQNEAQ (reference sequence). There are 13 residues in the CDR3.